This T cell receptor beta chain came from a study of graft-versus-host responses after intestinal transplantation. Study overall: Every one of the recipients received anti-thymocyte globulin induction and afterwards took tacrolimus and steroids for around three years.

Concerning this clone: The target antigen is unknown.

Assay used: immunoSEQ multiplex PCR; TCRdb lists only in-frame clones, some missing. Of 90,000 to 95,000 clones in the sample, 85% to 95% were seen once. The trim removed 7 bases at V and 4 bases at J, leaving 15 bases unmatched. The germline gives CDR1 SGHVS, CDR2 FNYEAQ. The CDR3 is 18 residues long. The receptor comes from a human donor who received an intestinal transplant. Sequencing used unstimulated CD8+ T cells sorted from spleen or lymph node cells, obtained before intestinal transplant. This chain links TRBV7-6 with TRBJ2-1; TRBD2 matches 11 bases. The DNA for the CDR3 is TGTGCCAGCACTCCTGCCGGGACTAGCGGAGGAATATACAATGAGCAGTTCTTC. Residues: CASTPAGTSGGIYNEQFF.